The text below deals with one TCR beta chain. The data originate from a study of blood T cell repertoires in COVID-19. The overall study: Researchers got acute and convalescent COVID-19 samples from the United States, Italy and Spain.

TCRdb's table, derived via immunoSEQ multiplex PCR, lists solely in-frame clones and lacks some. The sample yields over 50,000 clones, 91% seen once. Germline assignment: CDR1 MGHRA and CDR2 YSYEKL. The CDR3 contains 15 residues. The germline V and J ends were trimmed by 3 bases and 5 bases, with 16 bases remaining between them. V gene TRBV4-1 combines with J gene TRBJ1-2; maybe TRBD1 (6 bases). Sequenced sample: peripheral blood. This clonotype originated in a woman aged 55 to 70 with active or convalescent COVID-19. Here the CDR3 reads CASSQDSARLYGYTF. CDR3 nucleotides: TGCGCCAGCAGCCAGGACAGTGCTCGACTTTATGGCTACACCTTC.